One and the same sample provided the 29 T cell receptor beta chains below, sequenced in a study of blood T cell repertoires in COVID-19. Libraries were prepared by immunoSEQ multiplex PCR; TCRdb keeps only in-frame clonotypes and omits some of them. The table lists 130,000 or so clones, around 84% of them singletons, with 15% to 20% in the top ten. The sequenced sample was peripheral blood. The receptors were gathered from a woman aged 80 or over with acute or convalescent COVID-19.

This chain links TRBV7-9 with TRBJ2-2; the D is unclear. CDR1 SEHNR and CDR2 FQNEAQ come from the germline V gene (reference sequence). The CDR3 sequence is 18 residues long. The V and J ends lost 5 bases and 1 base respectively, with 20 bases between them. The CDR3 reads CASSPPRGGPKNTGELFF. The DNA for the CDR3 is TGTGCCAGCAGCCCACCACGCGGCGGCCCTAAGAACACCGGGGAGCTGTTTTTT. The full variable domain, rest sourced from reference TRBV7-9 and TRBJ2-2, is DTGVSQNPRHKITKRGQNVTFRCDPISEHNRLYWYRQTLGQGPEFLTYFQNEAQLEKSRLLSDRFSAERPKGSFSTLEIQRTEQGDSAMYLCASSPPRGGPKNTGELFFGEGSRLTVL.

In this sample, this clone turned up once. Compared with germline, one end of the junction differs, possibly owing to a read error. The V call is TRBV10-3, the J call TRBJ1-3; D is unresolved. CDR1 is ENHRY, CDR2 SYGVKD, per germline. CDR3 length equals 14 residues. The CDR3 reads CAISQSFSGNTIYF. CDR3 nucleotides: TGTGCCATCAGTCAGTCCTTCTCTGGAAACACCATATATTTT.

This chain's CDR3 is CASSQDSTRMGQYF. Here the CDR3 DNA reads TGTGCCAGCAGCCAAGACTCCACTCGCATGGGCCAGTACTTC. The chain is built from TRBV3-1 (or the pseudogene TRBV3-2) and TRBJ2-7; D unresolved. CDR3 length: 14 amino acids. V lost 0 bases, J lost 10 bases, and 16 bases lay in between. CDR1 and CDR2 (germline): LGHDT, YNNKEL (reference sequence).

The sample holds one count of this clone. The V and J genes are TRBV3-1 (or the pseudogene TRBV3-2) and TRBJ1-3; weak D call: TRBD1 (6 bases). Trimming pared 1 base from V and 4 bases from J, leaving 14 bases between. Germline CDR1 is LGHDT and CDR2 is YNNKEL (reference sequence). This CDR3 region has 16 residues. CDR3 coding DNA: TGTGCCAGCAGCCAAGCAGGGGATTTCCGAGGAAACACCATATATTTT. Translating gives CASSQAGDFRGNTIYF.

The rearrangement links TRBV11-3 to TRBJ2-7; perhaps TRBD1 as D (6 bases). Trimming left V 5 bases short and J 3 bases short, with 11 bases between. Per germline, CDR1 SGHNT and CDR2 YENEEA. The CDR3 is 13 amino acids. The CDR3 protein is CASSQGLGYEQYF. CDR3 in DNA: TGTGCCAGCAGCCAGGGGCTTGGCTACGAGCAGTACTTC. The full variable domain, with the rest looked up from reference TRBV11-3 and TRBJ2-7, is EAGVVQSPRYKIIEKKQPVAFWCNPISGHNTLYWYLQNLGQGPELLIRYENEEAVDDSQLPKDRFSAERLKGVDSTLKIQPAELGDSAVYLCASSQGLGYEQYFGPGTRLTVT.

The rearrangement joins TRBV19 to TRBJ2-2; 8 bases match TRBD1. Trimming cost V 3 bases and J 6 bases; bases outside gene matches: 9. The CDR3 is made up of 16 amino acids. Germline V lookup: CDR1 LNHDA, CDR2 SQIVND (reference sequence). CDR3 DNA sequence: TGTGCCAGTAGTATTGGGAGGACAGGGATCCCCGGGGAGCTGTTTTTT. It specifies CASSIGRTGIPGELFF.

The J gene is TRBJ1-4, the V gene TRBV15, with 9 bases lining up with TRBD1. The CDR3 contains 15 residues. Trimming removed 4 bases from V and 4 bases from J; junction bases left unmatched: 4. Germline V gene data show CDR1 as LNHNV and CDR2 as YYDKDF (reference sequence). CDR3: CATSKDRGFNEKLFF. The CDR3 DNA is TGTGCCACCAGCAAGGACAGGGGTTTTAATGAAAAACTGTTTTTT.

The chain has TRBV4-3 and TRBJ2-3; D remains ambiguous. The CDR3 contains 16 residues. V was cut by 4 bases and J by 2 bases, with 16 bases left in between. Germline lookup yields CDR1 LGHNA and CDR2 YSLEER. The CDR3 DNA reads TGCGCCAGCAGCCCCGCCCATGAGATCTACACAGATACGCAGTATTTT. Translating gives CASSPAHEIYTDTQYF.

As DNA, the CDR3 is TGCGCCAGCAGCTTGAAGGGGGGGCACGACGAGCAGTACTTC. It translates to CASSLKGGHDEQYF. V usage is TRBV5-1 and J usage is TRBJ2-7, with D possibly matching TRBD2 (7 bases). The CDR3 has 14 amino acids. With 1 base removed from V and 5 bases from J, the gap between germline ends came to 13 bases. CDR1 and CDR2 (germline): SGHRS, YFSETQ.

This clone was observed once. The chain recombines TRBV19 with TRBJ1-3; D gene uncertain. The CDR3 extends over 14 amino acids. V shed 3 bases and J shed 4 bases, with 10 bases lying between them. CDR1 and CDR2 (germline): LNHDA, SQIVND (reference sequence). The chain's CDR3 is CASSITGPGNTIYF. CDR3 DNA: TGTGCCAGTAGTATCACGGGTCCAGGAAACACCATATATTTT.

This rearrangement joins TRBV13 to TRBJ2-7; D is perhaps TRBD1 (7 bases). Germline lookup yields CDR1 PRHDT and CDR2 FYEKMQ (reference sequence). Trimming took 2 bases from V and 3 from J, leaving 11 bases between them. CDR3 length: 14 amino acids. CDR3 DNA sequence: TGTGCCAGCAGCTTACAGGGGGGCAACTACGAGCAGTACTTC. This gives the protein CASSLQGGNYEQYF.

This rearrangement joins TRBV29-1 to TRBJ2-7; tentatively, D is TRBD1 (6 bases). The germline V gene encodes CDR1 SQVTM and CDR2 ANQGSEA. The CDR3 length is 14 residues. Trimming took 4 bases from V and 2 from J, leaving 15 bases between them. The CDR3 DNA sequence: TGCAGCGTTGTATCAGACAGGCCACCCTACGAGCAGTACTTC. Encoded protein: CSVVSDRPPYEQYF.

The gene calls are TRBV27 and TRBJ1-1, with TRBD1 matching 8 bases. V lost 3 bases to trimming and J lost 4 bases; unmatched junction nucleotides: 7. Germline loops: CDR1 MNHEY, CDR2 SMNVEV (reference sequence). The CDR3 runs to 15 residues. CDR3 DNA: TGTGCCAGCAGTTTCCAGACAGGGGCGGGCACTGAAGCTTTCTTT. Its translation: CASSFQTGAGTEAFF.

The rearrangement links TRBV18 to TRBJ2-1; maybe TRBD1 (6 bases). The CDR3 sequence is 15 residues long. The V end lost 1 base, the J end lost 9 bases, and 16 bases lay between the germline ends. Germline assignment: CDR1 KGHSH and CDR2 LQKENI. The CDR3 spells CASSPRGPKGGEQFF. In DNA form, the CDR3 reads TGTGCCAGCTCACCACGGGGCCCTAAAGGGGGTGAGCAGTTCTTC.

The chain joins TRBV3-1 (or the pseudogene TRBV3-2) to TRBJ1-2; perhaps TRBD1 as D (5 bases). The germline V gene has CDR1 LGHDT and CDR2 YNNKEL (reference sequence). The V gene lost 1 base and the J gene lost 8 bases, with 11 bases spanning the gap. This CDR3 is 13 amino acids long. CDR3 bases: TGTGCCAGCAGCCAAGGAGGGGAGGGCGGCTACACCTTC. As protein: CASSQGGEGGYTF.

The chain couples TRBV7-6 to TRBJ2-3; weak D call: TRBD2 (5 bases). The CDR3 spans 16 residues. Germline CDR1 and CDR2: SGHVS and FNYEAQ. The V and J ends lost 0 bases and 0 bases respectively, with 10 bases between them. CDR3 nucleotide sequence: TGTGCCAGCAGCTTAGCTTGGACTGGAAGCACAGATACGCAGTATTTT. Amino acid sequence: CASSLAWTGSTDTQYF.

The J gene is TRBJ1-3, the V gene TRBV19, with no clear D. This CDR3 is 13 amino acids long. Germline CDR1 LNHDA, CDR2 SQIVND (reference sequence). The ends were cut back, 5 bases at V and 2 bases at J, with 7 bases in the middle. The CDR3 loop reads CASSPGPGNTIYF. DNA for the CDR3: TGTGCCAGTAGTCCCGGTCCTGGAAACACCATATATTTT.

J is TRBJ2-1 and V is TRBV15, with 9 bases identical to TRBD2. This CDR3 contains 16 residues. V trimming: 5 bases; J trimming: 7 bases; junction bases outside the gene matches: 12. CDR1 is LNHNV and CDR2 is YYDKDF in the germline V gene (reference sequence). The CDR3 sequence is CATSAFGSGRGNEQFF. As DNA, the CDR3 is TGTGCCACCAGCGCCTTTGGTAGCGGGAGAGGGAATGAGCAGTTCTTC.

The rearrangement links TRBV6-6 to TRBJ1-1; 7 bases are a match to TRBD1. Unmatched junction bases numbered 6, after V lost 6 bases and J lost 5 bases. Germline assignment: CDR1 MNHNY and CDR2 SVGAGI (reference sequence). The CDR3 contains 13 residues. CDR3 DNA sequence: TGTGCCAGCAGGGCGGACAGGTATACTGAAGCTTTCTTT. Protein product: CASRADRYTEAFF.

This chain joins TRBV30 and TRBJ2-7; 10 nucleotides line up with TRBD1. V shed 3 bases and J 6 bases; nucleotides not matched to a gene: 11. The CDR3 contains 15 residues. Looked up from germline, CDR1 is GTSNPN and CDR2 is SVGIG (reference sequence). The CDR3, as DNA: TGTGCCTGGAGGCCCCGGGACAGGGGATTCCTCGAGCAGTACTTC. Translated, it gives CAWRPRDRGFLEQYF. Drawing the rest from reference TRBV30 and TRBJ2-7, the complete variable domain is SQTIHQWPATLVQPVGSPLSLECTVEGTSNPNLYWYRQAAGRGLQLLFYSVGIGQISSEVPQNLSASRPQDRQFILSSKKLLLSDSGFYLCAWRPRDRGFLEQYFGPGTRLTVT.

The CDR3 DNA follows: TGCGCCAGCACCCCCCGGCCGGGACAGCCTAACTATGGCTACACCTTC. The encoded protein is CASTPRPGQPNYGYTF. The genes are TRBV5-1 and TRBJ1-2; 7 positions agree with TRBD1. The CDR3 contains 16 residues. The trim removed 6 bases at V and 0 bases at J, leaving 11 bases unmatched. Looked up from germline, CDR1 is SGHRS and CDR2 is YFSETQ.

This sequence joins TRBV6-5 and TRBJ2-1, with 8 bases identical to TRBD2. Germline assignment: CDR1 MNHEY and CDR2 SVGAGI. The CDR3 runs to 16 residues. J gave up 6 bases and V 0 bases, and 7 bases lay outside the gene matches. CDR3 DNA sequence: TGTGCCAGCAGTTACTCGCCAGCGGGAGAAGGCAATGAGCAGTTCTTC. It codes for CASSYSPAGEGNEQFF.

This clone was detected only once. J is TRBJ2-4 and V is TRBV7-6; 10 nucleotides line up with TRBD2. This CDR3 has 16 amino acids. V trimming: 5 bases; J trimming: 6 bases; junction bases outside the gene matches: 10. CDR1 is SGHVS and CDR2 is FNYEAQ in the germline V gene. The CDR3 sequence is CASSQGLAPGRNIQYF. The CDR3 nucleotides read TGTGCCAGCAGCCAGGGACTAGCGCCAGGTAGAAACATTCAGTACTTC.

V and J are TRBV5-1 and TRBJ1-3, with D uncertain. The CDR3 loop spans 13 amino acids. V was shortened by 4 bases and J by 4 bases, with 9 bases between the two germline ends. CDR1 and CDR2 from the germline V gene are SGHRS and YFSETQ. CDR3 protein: CASSPVPGNTIYF. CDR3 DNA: TGCGCCAGCAGCCCGGTCCCCGGAAACACCATATATTTT.

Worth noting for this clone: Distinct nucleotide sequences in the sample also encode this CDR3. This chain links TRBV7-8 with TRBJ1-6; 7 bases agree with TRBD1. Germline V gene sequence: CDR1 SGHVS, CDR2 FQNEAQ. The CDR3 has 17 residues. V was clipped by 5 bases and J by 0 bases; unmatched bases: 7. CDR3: CASSPRTGGSYNSPLHF. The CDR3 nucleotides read TGTGCCAGCAGCCCTCGGACAGGAGGCTCCTATAATTCACCCCTCCACTTT.

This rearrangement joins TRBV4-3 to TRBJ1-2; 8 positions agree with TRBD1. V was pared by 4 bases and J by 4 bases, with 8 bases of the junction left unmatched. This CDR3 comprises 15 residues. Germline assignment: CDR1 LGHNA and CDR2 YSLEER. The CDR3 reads CASSREVGTGYGYTF. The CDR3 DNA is TGCGCCAGCAGCCGAGAAGTTGGGACAGGCTATGGCTACACCTTC.

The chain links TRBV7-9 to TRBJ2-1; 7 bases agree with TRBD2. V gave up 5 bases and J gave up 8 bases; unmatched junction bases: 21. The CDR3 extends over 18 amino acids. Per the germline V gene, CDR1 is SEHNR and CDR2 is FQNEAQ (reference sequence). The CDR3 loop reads CASSTTRNPGLSPDEQFF. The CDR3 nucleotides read TGTGCCAGCAGCACCACCAGAAACCCGGGACTATCGCCGGATGAGCAGTTCTTC. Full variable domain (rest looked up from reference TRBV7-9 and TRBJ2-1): DTGVSQNPRHKITKRGQNVTFRCDPISEHNRLYWYRQTLGQGPEFLTYFQNEAQLEKSRLLSDRFSAERPKGSFSTLEIQRTEQGDSAMYLCASSTTRNPGLSPDEQFFGPGTRLTVL.

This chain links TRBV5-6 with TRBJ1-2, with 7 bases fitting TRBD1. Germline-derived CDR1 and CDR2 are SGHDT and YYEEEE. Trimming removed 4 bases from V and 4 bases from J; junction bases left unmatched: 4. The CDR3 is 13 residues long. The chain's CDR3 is CASSPDRTYGYTF. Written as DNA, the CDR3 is TGTGCCAGCAGCCCGGACAGGACCTATGGCTACACCTTC.

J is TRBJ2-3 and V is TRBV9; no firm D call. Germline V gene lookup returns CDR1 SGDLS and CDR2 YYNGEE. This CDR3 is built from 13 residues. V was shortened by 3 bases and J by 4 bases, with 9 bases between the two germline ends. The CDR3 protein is CASSAPVADTQYF. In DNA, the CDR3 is TGTGCCAGCAGCGCGCCAGTTGCAGATACGCAGTATTTT.